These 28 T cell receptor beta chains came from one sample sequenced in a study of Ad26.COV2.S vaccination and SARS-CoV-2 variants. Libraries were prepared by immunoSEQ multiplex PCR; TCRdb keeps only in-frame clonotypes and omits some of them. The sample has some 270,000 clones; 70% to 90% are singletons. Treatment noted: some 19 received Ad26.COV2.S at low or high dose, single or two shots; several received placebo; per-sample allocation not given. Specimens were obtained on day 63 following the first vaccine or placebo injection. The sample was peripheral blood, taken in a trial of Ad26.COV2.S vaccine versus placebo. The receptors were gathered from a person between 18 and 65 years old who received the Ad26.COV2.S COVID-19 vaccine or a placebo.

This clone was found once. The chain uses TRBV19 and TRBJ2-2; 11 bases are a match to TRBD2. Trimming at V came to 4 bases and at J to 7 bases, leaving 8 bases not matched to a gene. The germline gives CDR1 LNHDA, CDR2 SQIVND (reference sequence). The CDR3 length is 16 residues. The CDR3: CASSRSSGRAVGELFF. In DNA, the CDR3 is TGTGCCAGTAGTAGGAGTAGCGGGAGGGCGGTCGGGGAGCTGTTTTTT.

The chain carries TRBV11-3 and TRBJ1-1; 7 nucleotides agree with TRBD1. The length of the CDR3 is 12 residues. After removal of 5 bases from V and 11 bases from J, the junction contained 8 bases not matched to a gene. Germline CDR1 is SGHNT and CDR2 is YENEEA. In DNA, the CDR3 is TGTGCCAGCAGCCCCCGAGGGGGCACGGCTTTCTTT. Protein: CASSPRGGTAFF.

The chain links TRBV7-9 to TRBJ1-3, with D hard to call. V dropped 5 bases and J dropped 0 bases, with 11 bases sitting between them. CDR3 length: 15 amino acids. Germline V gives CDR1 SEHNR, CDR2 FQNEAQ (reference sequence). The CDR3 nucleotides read TGTGCCAGCAGCATTTCTCGTGGCTCTGGAAACACCATATATTTT. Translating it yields CASSISRGSGNTIYF.

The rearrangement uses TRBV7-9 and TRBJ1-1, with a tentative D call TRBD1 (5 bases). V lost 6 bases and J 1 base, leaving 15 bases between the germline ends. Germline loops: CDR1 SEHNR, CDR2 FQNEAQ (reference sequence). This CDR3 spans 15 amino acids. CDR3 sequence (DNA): TGTGCCAGCAGTAGTTTACGACAGCGGAACACTGAAGCTTTCTTT. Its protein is CASSSLRQRNTEAFF.

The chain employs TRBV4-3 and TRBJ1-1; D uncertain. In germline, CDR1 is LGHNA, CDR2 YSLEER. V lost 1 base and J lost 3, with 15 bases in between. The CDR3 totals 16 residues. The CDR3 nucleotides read TGCGCCAGCAGCCAAGCCCTCGTGGGGAGGGACACTGAAGCTTTCTTT. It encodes CASSQALVGRDTEAFF.

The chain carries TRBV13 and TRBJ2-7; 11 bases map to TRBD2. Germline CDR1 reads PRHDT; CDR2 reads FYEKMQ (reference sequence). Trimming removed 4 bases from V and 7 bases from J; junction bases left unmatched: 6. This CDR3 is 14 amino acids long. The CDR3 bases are TGTGCCAGCAGCTGGATAGCGGGGGGGCTGGAGCAGTACTTC. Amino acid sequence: CASSWIAGGLEQYF.

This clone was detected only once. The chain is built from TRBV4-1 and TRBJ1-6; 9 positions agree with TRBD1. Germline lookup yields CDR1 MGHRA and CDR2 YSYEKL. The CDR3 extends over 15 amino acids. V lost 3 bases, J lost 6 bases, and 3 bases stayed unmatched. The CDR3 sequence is CASSHGTGTNSPLHF. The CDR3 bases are TGCGCCAGCAGCCATGGGACAGGGACTAATTCACCCCTCCACTTT.

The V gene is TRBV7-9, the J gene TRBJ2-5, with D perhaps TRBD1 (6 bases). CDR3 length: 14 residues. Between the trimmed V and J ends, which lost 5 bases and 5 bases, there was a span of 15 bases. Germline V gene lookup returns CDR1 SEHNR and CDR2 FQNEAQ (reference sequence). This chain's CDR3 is CASSKQQGVETQYF. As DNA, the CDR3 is TGTGCCAGCAGCAAACAACAGGGCGTGGAGACCCAGTACTTC.

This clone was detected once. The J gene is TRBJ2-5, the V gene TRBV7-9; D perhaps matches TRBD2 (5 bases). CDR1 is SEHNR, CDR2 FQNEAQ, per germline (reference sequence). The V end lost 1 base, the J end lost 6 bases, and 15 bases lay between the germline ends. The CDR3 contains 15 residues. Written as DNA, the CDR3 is TGTGCCAGCAGCTTAGTAGAGAGGGTCGTCAAGACCCAGTACTTC. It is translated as CASSLVERVVKTQYF.

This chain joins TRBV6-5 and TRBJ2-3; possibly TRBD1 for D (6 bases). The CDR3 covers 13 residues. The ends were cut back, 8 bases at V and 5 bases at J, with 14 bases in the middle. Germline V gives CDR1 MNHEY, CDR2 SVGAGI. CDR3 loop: CASGWQGKDTQYF. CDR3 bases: TGTGCCAGCGGCTGGCAGGGGAAAGATACGCAGTATTTT.

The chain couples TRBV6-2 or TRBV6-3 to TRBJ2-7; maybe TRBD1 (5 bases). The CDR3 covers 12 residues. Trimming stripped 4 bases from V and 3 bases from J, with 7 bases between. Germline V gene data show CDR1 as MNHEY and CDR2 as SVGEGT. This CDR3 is CASSSGFYEQYV. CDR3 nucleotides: TGTGCCAGCAGTTCAGGGTTCTACGAGCAGTACGTC.

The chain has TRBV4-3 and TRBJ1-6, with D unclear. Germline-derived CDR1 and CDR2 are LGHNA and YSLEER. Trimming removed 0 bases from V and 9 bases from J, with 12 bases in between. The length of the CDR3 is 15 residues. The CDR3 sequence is CASSQDLGSGSPLHF. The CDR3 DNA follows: TGCGCCAGCAGCCAAGATTTAGGGTCGGGTTCACCCCTCCACTTT.

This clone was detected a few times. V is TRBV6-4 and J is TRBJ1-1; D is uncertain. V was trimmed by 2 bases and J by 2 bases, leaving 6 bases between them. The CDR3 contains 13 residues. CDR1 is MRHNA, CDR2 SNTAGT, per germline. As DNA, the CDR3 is TGTGCCAGCAGTGACAGGGCAAACACTGAAGCTTTCTTT. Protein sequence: CASSDRANTEAFF.

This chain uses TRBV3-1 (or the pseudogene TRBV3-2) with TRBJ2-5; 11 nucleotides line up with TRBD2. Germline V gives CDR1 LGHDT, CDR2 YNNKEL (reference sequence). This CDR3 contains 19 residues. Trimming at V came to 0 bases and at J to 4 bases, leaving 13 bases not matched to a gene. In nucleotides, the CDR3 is TGTGCCAGCAGCCAAGATCCGAGGCTAGCGGGGGGATTTAGAGAGACCCAGTACTTC. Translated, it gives CASSQDPRLAGGFRETQYF.

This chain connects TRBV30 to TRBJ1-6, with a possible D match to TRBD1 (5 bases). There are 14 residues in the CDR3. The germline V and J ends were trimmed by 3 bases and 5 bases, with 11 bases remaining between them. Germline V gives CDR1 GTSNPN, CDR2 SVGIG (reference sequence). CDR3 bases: TGTGCCTGGAGAGGGGTGGGGGATAATTCACCCCTCCACTTT. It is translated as CAWRGVGDNSPLHF.

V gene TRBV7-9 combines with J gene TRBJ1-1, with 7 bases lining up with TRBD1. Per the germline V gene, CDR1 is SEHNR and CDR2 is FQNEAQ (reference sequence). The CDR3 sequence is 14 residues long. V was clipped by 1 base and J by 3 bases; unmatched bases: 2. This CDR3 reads CASSLGTGDTEAFF. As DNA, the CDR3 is TGTGCCAGCAGCTTAGGCACAGGGGACACTGAAGCTTTCTTT. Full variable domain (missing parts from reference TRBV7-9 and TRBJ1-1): DTGVSQNPRHKITKRGQNVTFRCDPISEHNRLYWYRQTLGQGPEFLTYFQNEAQLEKSRLLSDRFSAERPKGSFSTLEIQRTEQGDSAMYLCASSLGTGDTEAFFGQGTRLTVV.

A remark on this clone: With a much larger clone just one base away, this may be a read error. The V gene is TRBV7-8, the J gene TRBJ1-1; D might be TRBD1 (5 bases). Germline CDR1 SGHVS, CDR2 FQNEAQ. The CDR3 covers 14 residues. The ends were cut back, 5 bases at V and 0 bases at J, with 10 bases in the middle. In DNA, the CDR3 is TGTGCCAGCAGCCTAGGGACGGTGAACACTGAAGCTTTCTTT. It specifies CASSLGTVNTEAFF.

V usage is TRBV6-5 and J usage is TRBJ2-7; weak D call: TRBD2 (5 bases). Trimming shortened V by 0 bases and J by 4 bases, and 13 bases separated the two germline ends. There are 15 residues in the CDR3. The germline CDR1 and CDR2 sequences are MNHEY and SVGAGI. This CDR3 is CASSYSRGYRYEQYF. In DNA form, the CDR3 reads TGTGCCAGCAGTTACTCGAGAGGGTATCGGTACGAGCAGTACTTC.

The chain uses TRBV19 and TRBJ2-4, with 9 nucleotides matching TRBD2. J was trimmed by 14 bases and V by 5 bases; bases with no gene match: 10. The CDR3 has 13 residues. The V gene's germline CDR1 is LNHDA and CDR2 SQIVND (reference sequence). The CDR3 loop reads CASSGRSGGPEYF. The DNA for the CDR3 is TGTGCCAGTAGTGGGAGGAGCGGGGGGCCCGAGTACTTC.

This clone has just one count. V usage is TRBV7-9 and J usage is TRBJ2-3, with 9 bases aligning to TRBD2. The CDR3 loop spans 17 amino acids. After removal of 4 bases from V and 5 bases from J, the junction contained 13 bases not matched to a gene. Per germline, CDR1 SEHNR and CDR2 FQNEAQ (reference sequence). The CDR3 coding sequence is TGTGCCAGCAGCTCCCCCGGTAGCGGGGGACCGGGAGATACGCAGTATTTT. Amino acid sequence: CASSSPGSGGPGDTQYF.

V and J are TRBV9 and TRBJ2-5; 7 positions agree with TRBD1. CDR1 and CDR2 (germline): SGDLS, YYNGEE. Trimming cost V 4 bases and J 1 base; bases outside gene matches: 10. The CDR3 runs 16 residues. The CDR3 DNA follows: TGTGCCAGCAGCCCAGGGGGTGGAGATCCCCAAGAGACCCAGTACTTC. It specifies CASSPGGGDPQETQYF.

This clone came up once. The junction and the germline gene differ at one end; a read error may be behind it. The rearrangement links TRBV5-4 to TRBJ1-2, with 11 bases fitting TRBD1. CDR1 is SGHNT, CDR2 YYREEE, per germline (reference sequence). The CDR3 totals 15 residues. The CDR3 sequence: CASSLGTGGRDRDSF. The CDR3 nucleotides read TGTGCCAGCAGCTTGGGGACAGGGGGCCGGGATAGGGACTCGTTC.

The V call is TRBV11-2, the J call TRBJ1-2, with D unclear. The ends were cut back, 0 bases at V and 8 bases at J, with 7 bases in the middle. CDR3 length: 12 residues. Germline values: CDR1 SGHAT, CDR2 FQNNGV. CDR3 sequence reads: CASSLDSAGYTF. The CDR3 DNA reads TGTGCCAGCAGCTTAGACTCCGCCGGCTACACCTTC. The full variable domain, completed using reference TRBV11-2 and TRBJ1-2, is EAGVAQSPRYKIIEKRQSVAFWCNPISGHATLYWYQQILGQGPKLLIQFQNNGVVDDSQLPKDRFSAERLKGVDSTLKIQPAKLEDSAVYLCASSLDSAGYTFGSGTRLTVV.

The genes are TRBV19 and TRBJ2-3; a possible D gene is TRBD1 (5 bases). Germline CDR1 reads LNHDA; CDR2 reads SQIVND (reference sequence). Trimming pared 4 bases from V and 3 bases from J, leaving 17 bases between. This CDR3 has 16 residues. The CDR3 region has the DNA TGTGCCAGTAGTAAGGAAAGGGGCCTTTGGACAGATACGCAGTATTTT. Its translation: CASSKERGLWTDTQYF. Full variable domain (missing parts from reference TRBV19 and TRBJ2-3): DGGITQSPKYLFRKEGQNVTLSCEQNLNHDAMYWYRQDPGQGLRLIYYSQIVNDFQKGDIAEGYSVSREKKESFPLTVTSAQKNPTAFYLCASSKERGLWTDTQYFGPGTRLTVL.

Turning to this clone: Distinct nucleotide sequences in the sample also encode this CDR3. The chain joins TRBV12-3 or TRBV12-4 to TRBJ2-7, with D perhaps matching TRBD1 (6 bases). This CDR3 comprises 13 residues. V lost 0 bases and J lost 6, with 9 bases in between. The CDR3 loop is CASSLAGAREQYF. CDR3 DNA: TGTGCCAGCAGTTTAGCGGGGGCTCGCGAGCAGTACTTC.

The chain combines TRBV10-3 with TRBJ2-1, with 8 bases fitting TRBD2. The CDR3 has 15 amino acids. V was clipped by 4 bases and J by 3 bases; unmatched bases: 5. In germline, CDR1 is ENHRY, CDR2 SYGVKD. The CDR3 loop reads CAISAGTSHYNEQFF. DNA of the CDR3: TGTGCCATCAGTGCCGGGACTAGTCACTACAATGAGCAGTTCTTC.

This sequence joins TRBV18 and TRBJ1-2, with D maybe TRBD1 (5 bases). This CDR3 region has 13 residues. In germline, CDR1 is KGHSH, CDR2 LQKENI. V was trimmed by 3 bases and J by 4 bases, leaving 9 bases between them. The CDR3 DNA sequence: TGTGCCAGCTCACCTGACAGAAGCTATGGCTACACCTTC. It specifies CASSPDRSYGYTF.

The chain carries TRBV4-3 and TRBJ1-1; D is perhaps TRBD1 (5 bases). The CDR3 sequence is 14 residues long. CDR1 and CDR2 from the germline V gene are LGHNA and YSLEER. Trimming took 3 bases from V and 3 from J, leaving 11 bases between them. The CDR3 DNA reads TGCGCCAGCAGCCATCGGGGGGAGGACACTGAAGCTTTCTTT. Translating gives CASSHRGEDTEAFF.